A single sample is the source of the 5 T cell receptor beta chains below, sequenced in a study of blood T cells in healthy people across ages. The authors ran a second PCR of about 6 to 11 cycles using a sample-barcoded 5' primer and a J-beta primer mix. TCRdb reprocessed the 5' RACE reads with MiXCR, giving one entry per CDR3 protein. This table holds some 290,000 distinct CDR3 sequences, roughly 27% found once. The sequenced sample was blood. These receptors were taken from an older woman in good health.

This clonotype has at least ten counts. The CDR3 nucleotides read TGTGCCAGCAACCATCAAGGGGCCCATGAAAAACTGTTTTTT. This encodes CASNHQGAHEKLFF. The chain uses TRBV6-6 and TRBJ1-4, with D tentatively TRBD1 (5 bases). Trimming stripped 7 bases from V and 6 bases from J, with 15 bases between. Germline assignment: CDR1 MNHNY and CDR2 SVGAGI (reference sequence). There are 14 residues in the CDR3.

The chain employs TRBV5-1 and TRBJ2-5, with TRBD2 as a possible D gene (6 bases). This CDR3 has 14 residues. Germline V lookup: CDR1 SGHRS, CDR2 YFSETQ. V was pared by 1 base and J by 3 bases, with 10 bases between. CDR3 region: CASSLMGLKETQYF. As DNA, the CDR3 is TGCGCCAGCAGCTTGATGGGACTGAAAGAGACCCAGTACTTC.

This clonotype was recorded a few times. V and J are TRBV7-3 and TRBJ2-2; no firm D call. From germline, CDR1 is SGHTA and CDR2 FQGTGA. Trimming cost V 6 bases and J 6 bases, with 14 bases left between them. The CDR3 is made up of 14 amino acids. The CDR3 sequence is CASSSSGPAGELFF. The CDR3 region has the DNA TGTGCCAGCAGTTCCTCAGGTCCCGCCGGGGAGCTGTTTTTT.

The V and J genes are TRBV6-2 or TRBV6-3 and TRBJ2-7; 9 bases agree with TRBD1. This CDR3 comprises 13 residues. V gave up 5 bases and J gave up 4 bases; unmatched junction bases: 3. CDR1 and CDR2 (germline): MNHEY, SVGEGT. The CDR3 protein is CASSDDRGYEQYF. CDR3 bases: TGTGCCAGCAGTGACGACAGGGGGTACGAGCAGTACTTC.

This clonotype came up a few times. V gene TRBV5-1 combines with J gene TRBJ2-1; weak D call: TRBD2 (5 bases). The DNA end favors TRBJ2-7, so the J call may be wrong. From germline, CDR1 is SGHRS and CDR2 YFSETQ. CDR3 length: 14 residues. The CDR3 is CASSLTGSSYEQYF. The CDR3 nucleotides are TGCGCCAGCAGTCTAACGGGGAGCTCCTACGAGCAGTACTTC.